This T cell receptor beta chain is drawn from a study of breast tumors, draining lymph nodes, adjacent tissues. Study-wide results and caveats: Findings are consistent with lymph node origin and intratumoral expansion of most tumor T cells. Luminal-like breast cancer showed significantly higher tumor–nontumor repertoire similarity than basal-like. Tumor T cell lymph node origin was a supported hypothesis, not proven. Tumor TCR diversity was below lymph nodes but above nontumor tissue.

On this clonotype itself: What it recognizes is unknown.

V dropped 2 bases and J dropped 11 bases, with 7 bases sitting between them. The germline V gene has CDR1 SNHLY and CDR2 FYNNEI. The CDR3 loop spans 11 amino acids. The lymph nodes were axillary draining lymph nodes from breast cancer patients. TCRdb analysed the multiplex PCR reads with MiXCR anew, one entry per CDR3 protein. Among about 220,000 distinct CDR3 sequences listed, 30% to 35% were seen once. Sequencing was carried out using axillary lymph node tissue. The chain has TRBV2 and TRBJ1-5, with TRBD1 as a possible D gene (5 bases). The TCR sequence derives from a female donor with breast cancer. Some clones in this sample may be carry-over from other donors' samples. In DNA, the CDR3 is TGTGCCAGCAGTGAATCGGGGGCCCAGCATTTT. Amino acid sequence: CASSESGAQHF.